The 22 T cell receptor beta chains reported below all come from one sample, sequenced in a study of metastatic and nonmetastatic thyroid tumors. TCRdb re-clonotyped the PCR reads through MiXCR. This table has over 45,000 clones, roughly 23% appearing once. Not a single patient had been given any form of treatment at any point before undergoing thyroid surgery. The sequencing input was blood. The receptors were sampled from a male donor with papillary thyroid cancer or a benign thyroid nodule (not recorded which). Some clones in this sample may be carry-over from other donors' samples.

This clone is medium-sized. This chain connects TRBV27 to TRBJ2-7; 13 positions agree with TRBD2. This CDR3 comprises 16 residues. J lost 6 bases, V lost 3 bases, and 8 bases had no gene match. CDR1 is MNHEY and CDR2 is SMNVEV in the germline V gene (reference sequence). CDR3 DNA: TGTGCCAGCAGTTTGGTGGGGACTAGCGGGGTGTCCGAGCAGTACTTC. This sequence encodes CASSLVGTSGVSEQYF.

This clone was counted ten times or more. The V call is TRBV20-1, the J call TRBJ2-7; D possibly uses TRBD1 or TRBD2 (5 bases each). The CDR3 loop spans 13 amino acids. V lost 3 bases and J 0 bases, leaving 9 bases between the germline ends. Germline V gene lookup returns CDR1 DFQATT and CDR2 SNEGSKA (reference sequence). The DNA of the CDR3 is TGCAGTGCTAGGGGACGGATCTCCTACGAGCAGTACTTC. Translating it yields CSARGRISYEQYF.

The rearrangement links TRBV30 to TRBJ2-3; D is perhaps TRBD2 (5 bases). CDR3 size: 13 residues. Germline CDR1 GTSNPN, CDR2 SVGIG (reference sequence). Trimming cost V 3 bases and J 6 bases, with 13 bases left between them. The CDR3 nucleotides are TGTGCCTGGAGCTATAGAGGGTGGGATACGCAGTATTTT. It translates to CAWSYRGWDTQYF.

This clone was observed many times. The chain recombines TRBV5-4 with TRBJ2-5, with D possibly being TRBD2 (6 bases). V was cut by 4 bases and J by 3 bases, with 10 bases left in between. CDR3 length: 13 amino acids. Germline V gene sequence: CDR1 SGHNT, CDR2 YYREEE (reference sequence). The CDR3 DNA follows: TGTGCCAGCAGCGTCAGACTAGAAGAGACCCAGTACTTC. This gives the protein CASSVRLEETQYF.

This clone was recorded once. The chain combines TRBV5-1 with TRBJ1-6, with D possibly matching TRBD1 (5 bases). CDR1 and CDR2 from the germline V gene are SGHRS and YFSETQ. This CDR3 comprises 13 residues. V shed 1 base and J shed 9 bases, with 8 bases lying between them. In nucleotides, the CDR3 is TGCGCCAGCAGCTTGTATGGGGGTTCACCCCTCCACTTT. It translates to CASSLYGGSPLHF. The variable domain in full, with the rest retrieved from reference TRBV5-1 and TRBJ1-6, is KAGVTQTPRYLIKTRGQQVTLSCSPISGHRSVSWYQQTPGQGLQFLFEYFSETQRNKGNFPGRFSGRQFSNSRSEMNVSTLELGDSALYLCASSLYGGSPLHFGNGTRLTVT.

This clone was observed a handful of times. V and J are TRBV27 and TRBJ1-1; D not certain. Germline lookup yields CDR1 MNHEY and CDR2 SMNVEV (reference sequence). This CDR3 is built from 14 residues. V was clipped by 6 bases and J by 0 bases, with 11 bases between them. This CDR3 reads CASSYGRMNTEAFF. The CDR3 nucleotides are TGTGCCAGCAGCTACGGACGGATGAACACTGAAGCTTTCTTT.

The V call is TRBV7-2, the J call TRBJ1-1, with D possibly TRBD1 on 6 matching bases. There are 13 residues in the CDR3. Germline assignment: CDR1 SGHTA and CDR2 FQGNSA. Trimming took 6 bases from V and 2 from J, leaving 10 bases between them. The CDR3 bases are TGTGCCAGCAGAGTACAGGGAAACACTGAAGCTTTCTTT. This sequence encodes CASRVQGNTEAFF.

This clone has ten or more counts. The chain couples TRBV20-1 to TRBJ1-1; D gene uncertain. The CDR3 is made up of 12 amino acids. Trimming stripped 3 bases from V and 4 bases from J, with 9 bases between. Germline loops: CDR1 DFQATT, CDR2 SNEGSKA (reference sequence). DNA for the CDR3: TGCAGTGCTAGCGCGGGCGGCACTGAAGCTTTCTTT. Amino acid sequence: CSASAGGTEAFF.

The CDR3 here is CASSTGPWVAGEQFF. The CDR3 DNA is TGTGCCAGCTCAACAGGGCCGTGGGTTGCGGGTGAGCAGTTCTTC. The gene calls are TRBV18 and TRBJ2-1, with a tentative D call TRBD1 (6 bases). Germline-derived CDR1 and CDR2 are KGHSH and LQKENI. The CDR3 has 15 amino acids. Trimming cost V 5 bases and J 9 bases, with 20 bases left between them.

This chain links TRBV18 with TRBJ2-3, with a tentative D call TRBD1 (6 bases). Trimming took off 1 base at V and 0 bases at J, with 8 bases between the two ends. This CDR3 spans 15 amino acids. CDR1 KGHSH and CDR2 LQKENI come from the germline V gene. Here the CDR3 reads CASSPLQGSTDTQYF. The CDR3 coding sequence is TGTGCCAGCTCACCACTACAGGGTAGCACAGATACGCAGTATTTT.

This clone was seen many times. This chain uses TRBV6-1 with TRBJ1-5, with D maybe TRBD1 (6 bases). The V gene's germline CDR1 is MNHNS and CDR2 SASEGT. The CDR3 is 13 amino acids. Trimming shortened V by 5 bases and J by 7 bases, and 12 bases separated the two germline ends. The CDR3 region is CASSSQGGQPQHF. CDR3 in DNA: TGTGCCAGCAGTTCACAGGGCGGGCAGCCCCAGCATTTT.

This clone occurred many times. The CDR3 is CASSLPRTSGRAYEQYF. The DNA of the CDR3 is TGTGCCAGCAGCTTGCCCCGAACTAGCGGGAGAGCCTACGAGCAGTACTTC. The chain recombines TRBV7-9 with TRBJ2-7, with 11 positions matching TRBD2. This CDR3 is 17 amino acids long. Germline V gene sequence: CDR1 SEHNR, CDR2 FQNEAQ (reference sequence). With V trimmed by 3 bases and J by 2 bases, 9 bases remained unmatched.

In the case of this clone: This same CDR3 is encoded by further DNA sequences in the sample. The rearrangement joins TRBV7-2 to TRBJ2-5; D perhaps matches TRBD2 (6 bases). The CDR3 covers 16 residues. The germline V gene encodes CDR1 SGHTA and CDR2 FQGNSA. V shed 2 bases and J shed 5 bases, with 18 bases lying between them. DNA of the CDR3: TGTGCCAGCAGCTTACTTGGCGGGGCCGCCCGGGAGACCCAGTACTTC. Its translation: CASSLLGGAARETQYF.

As concerns this clone: A much larger clonotype is one base distant, so this may be a read error. The CDR3 DNA is TGTGCCAGCAGCCCTCCTCTAGCGGGCAATGAGCAGTTCTTC. Amino acids: CASSPPLAGNEQFF. This chain joins TRBV7-3 and TRBJ2-1, with 8 nucleotides matching TRBD2. The J segment lost 6 bases and the V segment lost 5 bases, leaving 6 bases of the junction unmatched. This CDR3 has 14 residues. Germline assignment: CDR1 SGHTA and CDR2 FQGTGA.

This clone has at least ten counts. The rearrangement uses TRBV7-9 and TRBJ2-1; 9 positions match TRBD1. This CDR3 is 13 amino acids long. Looked up from germline, CDR1 is SEHNR and CDR2 is FQNEAQ (reference sequence). V gave up 4 bases and J gave up 5 bases; unmatched junction bases: 0. CDR3 loop: CASSWTGDNEQFF. CDR3 DNA sequence: TGTGCCAGCAGCTGGACAGGGGACAATGAGCAGTTCTTC.

In its sample, this clone was seen a few times. A much bigger clone sits one base away, suggesting this may be a read error. The conserved closing phenylalanine or tryptophan is absent in this CDR3, likely reflecting a read error. This chain connects TRBV4-1 to TRBJ2-2; 8 bases are a match to TRBD1. V lost 5 bases, J lost 4 bases, and 6 bases stayed unmatched. The CDR3 runs to 15 residues. Germline values: CDR1 MGHRA, CDR2 YSYEKL. As DNA, the CDR3 is TGCGCCAGCAGCGTACGGACAGGGTTCACCGGGGAGCTGTTTTCT. This gives the protein CASSVRTGFTGELFS.

To note about this clone: A much more abundant neighbour one base away suggests this may be a read error. The gene calls are TRBV28 and TRBJ1-2, with D unresolved. V gave up 8 bases and J gave up 6 bases, with 16 bases separating them. CDR1 is MDHEN, CDR2 SYDVKM, per germline. The CDR3 spans 13 residues. CDR3 in amino acids: CASLRRGGHGYTF. CDR3 in DNA: TGTGCCAGCCTCCGACGGGGTGGCCATGGCTACACCTTC.

The rearrangement uses TRBV5-1 and TRBJ1-1; 7 nucleotides align to TRBD1. Losses at the gene ends were 3 bases for V and 4 bases for J; bases not matched to a gene: 3. Germline lookup yields CDR1 SGHRS and CDR2 YFSETQ. The CDR3 spans 13 residues. This chain's CDR3 is CASSSDRATEAFF. The CDR3 DNA follows: TGCGCCAGCAGCTCAGACAGGGCCACTGAAGCTTTCTTT.

In regard to this clone: The junction departs from the called germline gene at one end, perhaps through a read error. The chain links TRBV6-1 to TRBJ2-7; 7 bases are shared with TRBD2. CDR1 is MNHNS and CDR2 is SASEGT in the germline V gene. The CDR3 runs 15 residues. Here the CDR3 reads CASSPSGVPSYEQYF. The CDR3, as DNA: TGTGCCAGCAGTCCGAGCGGGGTCCCCTCCTACGAACAGTACTTC.

In this sample, this clone turned up many times. V usage is TRBV4-1 and J usage is TRBJ1-2; the D gene is possibly TRBD1 (5 bases). Trimming removed 4 bases at V and 3 bases at J, with 15 bases between. Germline CDR1 reads MGHRA; CDR2 reads YSYEKL. The CDR3 totals 15 residues. The CDR3 DNA reads as TGCGCCAGCAGCCCCCGGGCAGGGACGGACTATGGCTACACCTTC. Protein product: CASSPRAGTDYGYTF.

This clone occurred many times. A single base separates this from a much larger clone, so it may be a read error. This sequence joins TRBV20-1 and TRBJ1-1; D is unresolved. Trimming shortened V by 7 bases and J by 10 bases, and 13 bases separated the two germline ends. From germline, CDR1 is DFQATT and CDR2 SNEGSKA (reference sequence). The CDR3 runs to 10 residues. The CDR3: CSVTDLGAFF. Here the CDR3 DNA reads TGCAGTGTTACGGACCTTGGAGCTTTCTTT.

The J gene is TRBJ2-1, the V gene TRBV3-1; D unclear. Deletions cut 1 base from V and 16 bases from J, with 17 bases between. Germline V gives CDR1 LGHDT, CDR2 YNNKEL (reference sequence). The CDR3 has 13 residues. CDR3 in DNA: TGTGCCAGCAGCCAAGGAATCCACACGTTGAGCTTCTTC. It codes for CASSQGIHTLSFF.